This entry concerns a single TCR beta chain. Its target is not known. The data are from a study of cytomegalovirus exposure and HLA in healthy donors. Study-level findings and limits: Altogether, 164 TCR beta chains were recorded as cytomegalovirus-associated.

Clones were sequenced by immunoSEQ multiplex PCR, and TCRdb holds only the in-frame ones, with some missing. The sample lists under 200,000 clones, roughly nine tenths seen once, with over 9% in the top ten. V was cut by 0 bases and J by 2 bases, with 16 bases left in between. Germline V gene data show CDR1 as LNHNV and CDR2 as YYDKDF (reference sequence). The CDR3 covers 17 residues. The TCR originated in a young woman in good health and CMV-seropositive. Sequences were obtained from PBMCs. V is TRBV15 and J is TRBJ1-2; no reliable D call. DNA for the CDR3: TGTGCCACCAGCAGAGATAGGATGTCAGGCAGCAACTATGGCTACACCTTC. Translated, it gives CATSRDRMSGSNYGYTF.